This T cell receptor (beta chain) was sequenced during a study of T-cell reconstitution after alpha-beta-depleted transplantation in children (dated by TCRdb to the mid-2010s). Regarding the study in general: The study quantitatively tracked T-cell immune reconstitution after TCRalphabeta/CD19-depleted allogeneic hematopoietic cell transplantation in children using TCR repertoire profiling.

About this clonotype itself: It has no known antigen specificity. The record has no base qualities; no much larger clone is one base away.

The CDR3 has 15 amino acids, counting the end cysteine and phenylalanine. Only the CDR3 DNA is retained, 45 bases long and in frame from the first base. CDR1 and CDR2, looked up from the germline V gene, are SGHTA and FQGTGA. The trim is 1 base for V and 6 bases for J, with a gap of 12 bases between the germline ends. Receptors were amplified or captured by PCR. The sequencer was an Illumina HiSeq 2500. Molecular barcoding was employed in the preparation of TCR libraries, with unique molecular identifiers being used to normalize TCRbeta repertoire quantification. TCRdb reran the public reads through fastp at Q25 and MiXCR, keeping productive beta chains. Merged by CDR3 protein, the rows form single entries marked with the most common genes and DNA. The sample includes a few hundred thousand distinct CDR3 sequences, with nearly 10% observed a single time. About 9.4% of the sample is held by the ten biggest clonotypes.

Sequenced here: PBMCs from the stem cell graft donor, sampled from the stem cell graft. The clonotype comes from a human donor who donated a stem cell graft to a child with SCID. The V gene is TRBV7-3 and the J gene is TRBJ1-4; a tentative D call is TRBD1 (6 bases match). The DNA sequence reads TGTGCCAGCAGCTTAATTTGGGCAGGGGATGAAAAACTGTTTTTT. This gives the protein CASSLIWAGDEKLFF.